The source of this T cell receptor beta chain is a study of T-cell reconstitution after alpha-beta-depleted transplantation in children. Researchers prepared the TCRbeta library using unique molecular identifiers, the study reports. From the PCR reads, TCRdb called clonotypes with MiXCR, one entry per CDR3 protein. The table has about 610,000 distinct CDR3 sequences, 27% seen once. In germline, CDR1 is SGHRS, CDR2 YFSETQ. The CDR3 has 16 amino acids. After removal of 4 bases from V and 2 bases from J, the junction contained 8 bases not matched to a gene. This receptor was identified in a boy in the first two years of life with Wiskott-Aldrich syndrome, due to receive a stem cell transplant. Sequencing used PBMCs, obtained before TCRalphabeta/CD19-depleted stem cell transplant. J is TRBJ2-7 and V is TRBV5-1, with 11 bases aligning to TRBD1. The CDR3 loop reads CASSVNPGQGAYEQYF. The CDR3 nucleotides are TGCGCCAGCAGCGTAAACCCGGGACAGGGGGCCTACGAGCAGTACTTC.